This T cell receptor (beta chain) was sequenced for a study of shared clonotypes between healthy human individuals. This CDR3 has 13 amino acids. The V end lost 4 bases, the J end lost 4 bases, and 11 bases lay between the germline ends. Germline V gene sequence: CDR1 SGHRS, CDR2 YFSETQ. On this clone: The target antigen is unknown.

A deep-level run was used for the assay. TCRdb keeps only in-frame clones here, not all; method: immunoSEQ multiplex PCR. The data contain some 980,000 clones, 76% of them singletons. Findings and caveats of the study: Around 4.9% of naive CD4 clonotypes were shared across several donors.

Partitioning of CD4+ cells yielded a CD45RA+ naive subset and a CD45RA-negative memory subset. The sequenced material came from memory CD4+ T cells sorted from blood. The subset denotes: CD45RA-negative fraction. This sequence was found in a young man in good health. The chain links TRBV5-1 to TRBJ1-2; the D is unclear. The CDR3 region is CASSRSETYGYTF. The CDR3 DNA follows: TGCGCCAGCAGCCGATCAGAGACCTATGGCTACACCTTC.